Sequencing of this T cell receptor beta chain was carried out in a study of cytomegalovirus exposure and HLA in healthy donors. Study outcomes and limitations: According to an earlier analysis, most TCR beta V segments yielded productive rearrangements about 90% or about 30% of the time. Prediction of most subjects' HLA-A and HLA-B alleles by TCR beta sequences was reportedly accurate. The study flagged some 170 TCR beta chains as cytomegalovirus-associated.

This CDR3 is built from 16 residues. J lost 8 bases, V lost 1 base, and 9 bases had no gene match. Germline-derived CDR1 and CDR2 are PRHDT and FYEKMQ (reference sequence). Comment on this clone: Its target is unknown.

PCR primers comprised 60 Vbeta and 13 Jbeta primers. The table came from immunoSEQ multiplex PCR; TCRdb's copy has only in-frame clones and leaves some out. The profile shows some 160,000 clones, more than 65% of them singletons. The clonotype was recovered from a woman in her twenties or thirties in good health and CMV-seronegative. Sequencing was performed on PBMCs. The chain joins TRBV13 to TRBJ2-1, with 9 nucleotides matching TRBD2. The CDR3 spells CASSLAGSGSVYEQFF. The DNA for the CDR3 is TGTGCCAGCAGCTTAGCGGGTAGCGGGAGTGTGTATGAGCAGTTCTTC.